The clone carrying this T cell receptor beta chain is a singleton in its sample. The target antigen is unknown. Possible read error: a much larger clone is one base away. After removal of 6 bases from V and 6 bases from J, the junction contained 9 bases not matched to a gene. Germline values: CDR1 KGHDR, CDR2 SFDVKD. The CDR3 runs to 15 residues. Time point specified: newly diagnosed GD, antithyroid drugs for less than 3 months. RNA extracted from PBMCs served as the sequencing template. The data were obtained in a study of regulatory T cells in long-lasting Graves disease. Regarding the study as a whole: Persistent disease exhibited a predilection for TRBV28, TRBJ1-2 and TRBJ2-5.

Assembly of TCR beta libraries relied on iRepertoire HTBI primers together with Arm-PCR of CDR3 regions. TCRdb reprocessed the multiplex PCR reads via MiXCR and lists one record per CDR3 protein. There are some 500,000 distinct CDR3 sequences in the sample; approximately 15% occur only once, and about 10% lies in the top ten. This sample was also put to use in a study of T cells in Graves' hyperthyroidism and ophthalmopathy.

The clonotype originates from a man aged 30-40 years with Graves disease. The sequencing here drew on peripheral blood mononuclear cells (PBMCs), taken at new diagnosis, from a patient treated with antithyroid drugs. V and J are TRBV24-1 and TRBJ1-4; TRBD1 matches 7 bases. CDR3 loop: CATSNPGQEDEKLFF. The CDR3 DNA reads as TGTGCCACCAGTAATCCTGGACAGGAGGATGAAAAACTGTTTTTT.